The entry below gives a single TCR beta chain sequence along with its context. Its target is not known. These data belong to a study of cytomegalovirus exposure and HLA in healthy donors. Notes on the study in general: A later analysis associated 15,000 or so TCR beta sequences with HLA alleles at a 0.05 false discovery rate.

PCR used 60 Vbeta primers and 13 Jbeta primers. Only in-frame clones appear in the TCRdb table, and some are missing; sequencing was by immunoSEQ multiplex PCR. Among some 150,000 clones listed, over 75% were seen once. The V end lost 3 bases, the J end lost 4 bases, and 21 bases lay between the germline ends. Germline V gene sequence: CDR1 KGHSH, CDR2 LQKENI. The CDR3 loop spans 17 amino acids. Sequenced: PBMCs. The sequence was obtained from a woman aged 25 to 45 in good health and CMV-seronegative. The chain combines TRBV18 with TRBJ1-1, with D unclear. The CDR3 is CASSPAERIGGGTEAFF. The DNA for the CDR3 is TGTGCCAGCTCACCCGCGGAGCGCATTGGAGGCGGCACTGAAGCTTTCTTT.